The rows below give T cell receptor beta chains drawn from one sample of a study of shared clonotypes between healthy human individuals. Libraries were prepared by immunoSEQ multiplex PCR; TCRdb keeps only in-frame clonotypes and omits some of them. This sample has over 2,000,000 clones, with roughly 95% found just once. Sequencing was carried out using naive CD8+ T cells from PBMCs. The receptor source for this set is a man younger than 30 in good health. Some clones in this sample may be carry-over from other donors' samples. Both conserved end residues are trimmed from each CDR3. A D gene is named only where the DNA matches it firmly.

>TRBD1|TRBJ2-7|TRBV19
ASSTPGTGGPYEQY
>NA|TRBJ2-7|TRBV7-9
ASSIGPGLGNEQY
>NA|TRBJ1-5|TRBV19
ASSTTGFRFGNQPQH
>NA|TRBJ1-5|TRBV6-1
ASTKGGDWNQPQH
>NA|TRBJ2-7|TRBV15
ATSRDHQGPWDEQY
>TRBD2|TRBJ2-7|TRBV5-1
ASSVGEGQY
>TRBD1|TRBJ1-1|TRBV6-6
ASSSPDRVNTEAF
>TRBD2|TRBJ2-7|TRBV19
ASSIGASGVYEQY
>NA|TRBJ2-3|TRBV6-6
AAGWGDTQY
>TRBD2|TRBJ2-7|TRBV5-1
ASSPLLVAGTYEQY
>NA|TRBJ2-3|TRBV11-1
ASSARTDEYSTDTQY
>TRBD1|TRBJ2-5|TRBV9
ASSVGNRGRETQY
>NA|TRBJ1-5|TRBV27
ASSLTVYSNQPQH
>NA|TRBJ2-3|TRBV5-1
ASSPDSTDTQY
>NA|TRBJ2-2|TRBV10-1
ASRDSTNTGELF
>TRBD2|TRBJ2-7|TRBV7-8
ASTPVSASGMVSSYEQY
>NA|TRBJ2-4|TRBV29-1
SVDQGPIQY
>TRBD2|TRBJ2-7|TRBV7-6
ASSSGLAGGIRHEQY
>TRBD1|TRBJ2-3|TRBV9
ASSPGTGAGDTQY
>NA|TRBJ2-7|TRBV7-2
ASSLEGTTVYEQY
>NA|TRBJ2-7|TRBV29-1
SVEGVFHEQY
>NA|TRBJ2-7|TRBV11-2
ASRLTGGDYEQY
>NA|TRBJ1-1|TRBV4-3
ASSQDEAGNTEAF
>TRBD2|TRBJ2-1|TRBV9
ASSVGPSGRGEQF
>NA|TRBJ1-1|TRBV5-1
ASSLEGPTEAF
>TRBD1|TRBJ1-2|TRBV2
ASSDSRDRGVYGYT
>TRBD2|TRBJ2-1|TRBV6-5
ASSRRLAGRDEQF
>NA|TRBJ1-2|TRBV19
ASRSQDIYGYT
>TRBD2|TRBJ2-7|TRBV14
ASSQASGTFFHEQY
>NA|TRBJ1-4|TRBV29-1
IFQDDYSGLGAPGNEKLF
>NA|TRBJ2-7|TRBV7-9
ASSLGFPEQY
>NA|TRBJ2-1|TRBV21-1
ASSKRREGPYNEQF
>NA|TRBJ1-2|TRBV4-1
ASSHAMTANPYGYT
>TRBD1|TRBJ1-2|TRBV7-9
ASSDTIQGERSYGYT
>TRBD1|TRBJ2-2|TRBV29-1
SVTDRVYTGELF
>TRBD1|TRBJ1-1|TRBV19
ASRDRGGTEAF
>NA|TRBJ1-2|TRBV28
AITKDRTYT
>NA|TRBJ2-5|TRBV11-2
ASSFGLGIQEIQY
>NA|TRBJ2-2|TRBV7-9
ASEQGYTGELF
>TRBD2|TRBJ2-2|TRBV7-6
ASSLVWTSGNTGELF
>TRBD2|TRBJ2-3|TRBV29-1
SVMGLGGTDTQY
>NA|TRBJ2-7|TRBV11-2
ASSLVSISYEQY
>NA|TRBJ1-1|TRBV6-1
ASSERHLNTEAF
>NA|TRBJ2-3|TRBV2
ASSEGSKADTQY
>TRBD2|TRBJ2-5|TRBV30
AWSSHPSSGRFETQY
>TRBD2|TRBJ2-3|TRBV4-1
ASSQGGREGDTQY
>TRBD1|TRBJ2-7|TRBV27
ASSPGTAFYEQY
>NA|TRBJ2-5|TRBV27
ASSLGRVETQY
>TRBD2|TRBJ2-7|TRBV28
ASRPGLSPEQY
>NA|TRBJ2-1|TRBV7-9
ASSLLVDEQF
>TRBD2|TRBJ2-7|TRBV10-3
AIRGTSGSSYEQY
>NA|TRBJ2-1|TRBV4-2
ASSQRGDEQF